This passage covers 3 T cell receptor beta chains from one sample sequenced in a study of shared clonotypes between healthy human individuals. Clones were read by immunoSEQ multiplex PCR, and TCRdb kept only the in-frame ones, dropping some. The table records around 940,000 clones, 76% of them present only once. The sample was memory CD4+ T cells sorted from blood. Noted subset: CD45RA-negative fraction. These receptors all come from a young man in good health.

The chain combines TRBV7-6 with TRBJ2-5; the match to TRBD1 covers 11 bases. J gave up 7 bases and V 0 bases, and 4 bases lay outside the gene matches. The CDR3 is 15 residues long. CDR1 and CDR2 (germline): SGHVS, FNYEAQ. The CDR3 DNA reads as TGTGCCAGCAGCTTAGCCGGACAGGGGGCGACGACCCAGTACTTC. Residues: CASSLAGQGATTQYF.

The CDR3 is CASTQNTGELFF. The CDR3 DNA reads TGCGCCAGCACCCAAAACACCGGGGAGCTGTTTTTT. V usage is TRBV5-1 and J usage is TRBJ2-2; no clear D gene. With 6 bases removed from V and 2 bases from J, the gap between germline ends came to 5 bases. CDR1 and CDR2 (germline): SGHRS, YFSETQ. The CDR3 is made up of 12 amino acids.

With respect to this clone: No conserved phenylalanine or tryptophan is present at the end of the CDR3, so a read error is the likely explanation. The DNA is left out, because the CDR3 cannot be placed on it with certainty; the CDR3 is given as TCRdb lists it. This chain joins TRBV6-1 and TRBJ1-2; no check of the table's D call, TRBD1, against the DNA was made. The germline V gene has CDR1 MNHNS and CDR2 SASEGT. The CDR3 spans 12 residues, counting both ends. This CDR3 is CASSDRTGGRLL.